These 32 T cell receptor beta chains share one sample of origin, sequenced in a study of cytomegalovirus exposure and HLA in healthy donors. Primers: 60 Vbeta forward and 13 Jbeta reverse. Profiled with immunoSEQ multiplex PCR; TCRdb holds only in-frame clones, not every one. The sample yields around 140,000 clones, over 70% seen once. Specimen: PBMCs. All receptors come from a woman in her thirties or forties in good health and CMV-seronegative.

This clone appeared a single time. V and J are TRBV18 and TRBJ2-7, with 15 bases aligning to TRBD2. Germline V CDR1 and CDR2: KGHSH, LQKENI. The CDR3 contains 18 residues. Trimming took 2 bases from V and 2 from J; bases not matched to a gene: 7. The CDR3 DNA follows: TGTGCCAGCTCACCAGCCGGGACTAGCGGGGGGACCCCCTACGAGCAGTACTTC. Translation: CASSPAGTSGGTPYEQYF.

This clone appeared a few times. The V gene is TRBV5-4, the J gene TRBJ1-1; 7 bases align to TRBD1. V shed 4 bases, J shed 0 bases, and the junction held 3 bases outside the gene matches. The CDR3 is 14 amino acids. CDR1 is SGHNT and CDR2 is YYREEE in the germline V gene (reference sequence). In nucleotides, the CDR3 is TGTGCCAGCAGCCCGACAGGGATGAACACTGAAGCTTTCTTT. Protein sequence: CASSPTGMNTEAFF.

The chain joins TRBV10-3 to TRBJ1-6; no definite D call. Looked up from germline, CDR1 is ENHRY and CDR2 is SYGVKD. V was cut by 0 bases and J by 7 bases, with 16 bases left in between. The CDR3 extends over 17 amino acids. The CDR3 is CAISESKGRERNSPLHF. The CDR3 DNA sequence: TGTGCCATCAGTGAGTCGAAGGGAAGGGAGAGAAATTCACCCCTCCACTTT.

This clone was counted a few times. The rearrangement links TRBV4-3 to TRBJ1-1, with D perhaps TRBD1 (5 bases). V was cut by 4 bases and J by 1 base, with 13 bases left in between. Germline V gene sequence: CDR1 LGHNA, CDR2 YSLEER. CDR3 length: 15 amino acids. CDR3 region: CASSRDSTENTEAFF. The DNA for the CDR3 is TGCGCCAGCAGCCGGGATTCGACAGAGAACACTGAAGCTTTCTTT.

The chain employs TRBV29-1 and TRBJ1-1; 9 bases are a match to TRBD1. Per the germline V gene, CDR1 is SQVTM and CDR2 is ANQGSEA. The CDR3 length is 13 residues. J lost 4 bases, V lost 4 bases, and 4 bases had no gene match. In nucleotides, the CDR3 is TGCAGCGTTGTACAGGGGGCAGGCACTGAAGCTTTCTTT. It yields the protein CSVVQGAGTEAFF.

This clone was observed a handful of times. The J gene is TRBJ1-6, the V gene TRBV2, with D uncertain. The V gene lost 6 bases and the J gene lost 10 bases, with 13 bases spanning the gap. This CDR3 comprises 13 residues. CDR1 is SNHLY, CDR2 FYNNEI, per germline. This CDR3 reads CASSVEGGSPLHF. The CDR3, as DNA: TGTGCCAGCAGCGTAGAGGGAGGCTCACCCCTCCACTTT.

This rearrangement joins TRBV6-4 to TRBJ2-1; TRBD1 aligns across 7 bases. Germline CDR1 reads MRHNA; CDR2 reads SNTAGT. This CDR3 has 16 amino acids. V shed 4 bases, J shed 4 bases, and the junction held 10 bases outside the gene matches. The CDR3 reads CASSAREGAPYNEQFF. CDR3 bases: TGTGCCAGCAGTGCCAGAGAGGGGGCCCCTTACAATGAGCAGTTCTTC.

This chain connects TRBV14 to TRBJ1-6; 9 nucleotides line up with TRBD1. With 2 bases clipped from V and 0 bases from J, the junction kept 14 bases outside the gene matches. Germline assignment: CDR1 SGHDN and CDR2 FVKESK. The CDR3 spans 21 residues. DNA for the CDR3: TGTGCCAGCAGCCAAACCGGCCCGGGACAGGGCCCAGCCTCCTATAATTCACCCCTCCACTTT. It yields the protein CASSQTGPGQGPASYNSPLHF.

V is TRBV15 and J is TRBJ2-5; 8 bases fit TRBD1. The CDR3 runs 16 residues. The ends lost 0 bases at V and 2 bases at J; junction bases unmatched: 5. Germline CDR1 LNHNV, CDR2 YYDKDF (reference sequence). The CDR3 loop reads CATSREARGHQETQYF. CDR3 nucleotides: TGTGCCACCAGCAGAGAAGCCAGGGGGCATCAAGAGACCCAGTACTTC.

The V gene is TRBV6-5, the J gene TRBJ2-7; 7 bases map to TRBD2. Germline CDR1 MNHEY, CDR2 SVGAGI. V shed 5 bases, J shed 7 bases, and the junction held 5 bases outside the gene matches. CDR3 length equals 12 residues. CDR3 sequence: CASSGGGDEQYF. In nucleotides, the CDR3 is TGTGCCAGCAGTGGGGGAGGGGATGAGCAGTACTTC.

V gene TRBV2 combines with J gene TRBJ2-4; 7 nucleotides align to TRBD1. CDR3 length: 15 amino acids. In germline, CDR1 is SNHLY, CDR2 FYNNEI. The V segment lost 6 bases and the J segment 0 bases; nucleotides outside the gene matches: 5. The CDR3: CASRGDSLAKNIQYF. CDR3 sequence (DNA): TGTGCCAGCAGAGGGGACAGTCTAGCCAAAAACATTCAGTACTTC.

The chain combines TRBV5-1 with TRBJ1-4, with 12 bases fitting TRBD1. The CDR3 length is 20 residues. J gave up 1 base and V 4 bases, and 14 bases lay outside the gene matches. Germline V gene sequence: CDR1 SGHRS, CDR2 YFSETQ. CDR3 coding DNA: TGCGCCAGCAGCAAAACTGGGACAGGGGGCGGAAAAGGAACTAATGAAAAACTGTTTTTT. Translation: CASSKTGTGGGKGTNEKLFF.

The CDR3 region has the DNA TGTGCCAGCTGGGGCGCGAACACCGGGGAGCTGTTTTTT. Translated, it gives CASWGANTGELFF. This sequence joins TRBV6-5 and TRBJ2-2; a weak D match, TRBD1 (5 bases). Trimming removed 8 bases at V and 0 bases at J, with 7 bases between. The CDR3 is 13 amino acids. CDR1 is MNHEY and CDR2 is SVGAGI in the germline V gene.

For this clone: At one of its ends the junction is not consistent with the germline gene, which may arise from a read error. This sequence joins TRBV14 and TRBJ1-2, with no clear D. The CDR3 contains 12 residues. Germline CDR1 and CDR2: SGHDN and FVKESK. The CDR3 here is CASSQGYYGYTF. The CDR3 DNA sequence: TGTGCCAGCAGCCAAGGCTACTATGGTTACACCTTC.

The J gene is TRBJ1-2, the V gene TRBV10-3; 8 positions match TRBD1. Germline CDR1 is ENHRY and CDR2 is SYGVKD. This CDR3 comprises 14 residues. The J segment lost 8 bases and the V segment lost 2 bases, leaving 7 bases of the junction unmatched. Here the CDR3 reads CAISEHVTGDGYTF. The CDR3 coding sequence is TGTGCCATCAGTGAGCACGTGACAGGGGACGGCTACACCTTC.

The chain employs TRBV28 and TRBJ2-7; D not resolved. The CDR3 has 11 amino acids. Germline lookup yields CDR1 MDHEN and CDR2 SYDVKM. Trimming took 5 bases from V and 7 from J, leaving 9 bases between them. This CDR3 reads CASSVTREQYF. The CDR3 DNA is TGTGCCAGCAGTGTAACTCGGGAGCAGTACTTC.

The rearrangement links TRBV6-5 to TRBJ2-1, with TRBD2 identical over 12 bases. Trimming removed 6 bases from V and 5 bases from J; junction bases left unmatched: 2. The CDR3 loop spans 14 amino acids. Germline loops: CDR1 MNHEY, CDR2 SVGAGI. The CDR3 sequence is CASRGLAGDNEQFF. The CDR3 nucleotides are TGTGCCAGCAGGGGACTAGCGGGTGACAATGAGCAGTTCTTC.

This chain uses TRBV5-4 with TRBJ1-1; the D gene is possibly TRBD1 (6 bases). This CDR3 region has 18 residues. From germline, CDR1 is SGHNT and CDR2 YYREEE (reference sequence). Deletions cut 4 bases from V and 1 base from J, with 23 bases between. CDR3 sequence reads: CASSDATGLPKGNTEAFF. DNA of the CDR3: TGTGCCAGCAGCGATGCGACAGGATTACCAAAGGGGAACACTGAAGCTTTCTTT.

This clone was picked up a small number of times. The V gene is TRBV7-9, the J gene TRBJ1-2; D unresolved. CDR1 and CDR2 (germline): SEHNR, FQNEAQ (reference sequence). The CDR3 has 13 residues. V was shortened by 1 base and J by 8 bases, with 11 bases between the two germline ends. CDR3: CASSLEPAGGYTF. In DNA, the CDR3 is TGTGCCAGCAGCTTAGAACCGGCGGGCGGCTACACCTTC. The full variable domain, its missing parts supplied by reference TRBV7-9 and TRBJ1-2, is DTGVSQNPRHKITKRGQNVTFRCDPISEHNRLYWYRQTLGQGPEFLTYFQNEAQLEKSRLLSDRFSAERPKGSFSTLEIQRTEQGDSAMYLCASSLEPAGGYTFGSGTRLTVV.

The J gene is TRBJ2-7, the V gene TRBV28, with D maybe TRBD1 (6 bases). V was shortened by 6 bases and J by 3 bases, with 12 bases between the two germline ends. Germline assignment: CDR1 MDHEN and CDR2 SYDVKM. The CDR3 runs to 13 residues. CDR3 protein: CASSPTGLYEQYF. As DNA, the CDR3 is TGTGCCAGCAGCCCAACAGGGCTCTACGAGCAGTACTTC.

The chain combines TRBV5-1 with TRBJ2-7; 11 nucleotides line up with TRBD1. The CDR3 is made up of 17 amino acids. Losses at the gene ends were 0 bases for V and 5 bases for J; bases not matched to a gene: 10. Germline lookup yields CDR1 SGHRS and CDR2 YFSETQ. The CDR3 sequence is CASSLGIAGQGVHEQYF. CDR3 bases: TGCGCCAGCAGCTTGGGGATCGCGGGACAGGGGGTCCACGAGCAGTACTTC.

V gene TRBV6-5 combines with J gene TRBJ2-1, with 9 bases that match TRBD1. Germline lookup yields CDR1 MNHEY and CDR2 SVGAGI. Trimming at V came to 5 bases and at J to 3 bases, leaving 5 bases not matched to a gene. The CDR3 has 15 amino acids. Here the CDR3 reads CASSGDRDNYNEQFF. The CDR3 DNA sequence: TGTGCCAGCAGTGGGGACAGGGACAACTACAATGAGCAGTTCTTC.

The CDR3 DNA follows: TGTGCCAGCAGTTTTGGTACTTACGCCGGGGAGCTGTTTTTT. Translated, it gives CASSFGTYAGELFF. The chain couples TRBV2 to TRBJ2-2; D is uncertain. CDR1 and CDR2 (germline): SNHLY, FYNNEI. Between the trimmed V and J ends, which lost 5 bases and 6 bases, there was a span of 13 bases. This CDR3 comprises 14 residues.

The chain has TRBV19 and TRBJ2-3; tentatively, D is TRBD2 (6 bases). The CDR3 is 20 amino acids. V lost 3 bases and J lost 0, with 25 bases in between. In germline, CDR1 is LNHDA, CDR2 SQIVND (reference sequence). The CDR3 is CASSIRPHYGGVPSTDTQYF. The CDR3 coding sequence is TGTGCCAGTAGTATTAGGCCCCACTATGGCGGGGTCCCTAGCACAGATACGCAGTATTTT.

The rearrangement joins TRBV9 to TRBJ2-3; weak D call: TRBD2 (5 bases). V was clipped by 6 bases and J by 0 bases, with 8 bases between them. This CDR3 spans 13 amino acids. Germline CDR1 is SGDLS and CDR2 is YYNGEE. The CDR3 DNA sequence: TGTGCCAGCACCCGGGGTAGCACAGATACGCAGTATTTT. Translated, it gives CASTRGSTDTQYF.

The chain combines TRBV7-2 with TRBJ1-6; 10 bases map to TRBD1. Germline loops: CDR1 SGHTA, CDR2 FQGNSA. V dropped 4 bases and J dropped 14; count of bases not matched to a gene: 8. The CDR3 runs to 14 residues. CDR3 coding DNA: TGTGCCAGCAGCTGGGACAGGGGCCAGATGGCCCTCCACTTT. As protein: CASSWDRGQMALHF.

The chain uses TRBV7-9 and TRBJ1-2; a possible D gene is TRBD1 (5 bases). CDR3 length equals 16 residues. The germline CDR1 and CDR2 sequences are SEHNR and FQNEAQ (reference sequence). V gave up 6 bases and J gave up 6 bases, with 23 bases separating them. Here the CDR3 DNA reads TGTGCCAGCAGTTATGAGGATGGGGCAGGGCTGAATGGCTACACCTTC. Its protein product is CASSYEDGAGLNGYTF. Combining the CDR3 with reference TRBV7-9 and TRBJ1-2 gives the whole variable domain DTGVSQNPRHKITKRGQNVTFRCDPISEHNRLYWYRQTLGQGPEFLTYFQNEAQLEKSRLLSDRFSAERPKGSFSTLEIQRTEQGDSAMYLCASSYEDGAGLNGYTFGSGTRLTVV.

The CDR3 protein is CASSVGLAVYNEQFF. CDR3 coding DNA: TGCGCCAGCAGCGTGGGACTAGCGGTTTACAATGAGCAGTTCTTC. V usage is TRBV5-1 and J usage is TRBJ2-1; 11 bases are shared with TRBD2. This CDR3 is built from 15 residues. The germline CDR1 and CDR2 sequences are SGHRS and YFSETQ. Trimming cost V 4 bases and J 4 bases; bases outside gene matches: 4.

As regards this clone: Sequence at one end of the junction differs from germline and may be a read error. The CDR3 bases are TGTTCCAGCACCGCCGGGACAGGGGATGAAAAACTGTTTTTT. Its protein product is CSSTAGTGDEKLFF. The J gene is TRBJ1-4, the V gene TRBV7-9; TRBD1 matches at 10 bases. The CDR3 totals 14 residues. Germline CDR1 is SEHNR and CDR2 is FQNEAQ (reference sequence). Based on the CDR3 plus reference TRBV7-9 and TRBJ1-4, the full variable domain is DTGVSQNPRHKITKRGQNVTFRCDPISEHNRLYWYRQTLGQGPEFLTYFQNEAQLEKSRLLSDRFSAERPKGSFSTLEIQRTEQGDSAMYLCSSTAGTGDEKLFFGSGTQLSVL.

The gene calls are TRBV10-3 and TRBJ1-6, with D possibly TRBD1 on 5 matching bases. The CDR3 covers 14 residues. Germline loops: CDR1 ENHRY, CDR2 SYGVKD. V was pared by 3 bases and J by 11 bases, with 14 bases between. The CDR3 bases are TGTGCCATCAGTGAACAGCGGGACGGTCCACCCCTCCACTTT. The encoded protein is CAISEQRDGPPLHF.

The rearrangement joins TRBV30 to TRBJ2-5; 7 bases align to TRBD1. Germline values: CDR1 GTSNPN, CDR2 SVGIG (reference sequence). Germline trimming cut 3 bases from V and 5 bases from J; bases unmatched to any gene: 6. This CDR3 has 13 residues. In nucleotides, the CDR3 is TGTGCCTGGAGGCAGGGGGTTTTGGAGACCCAGTACTTC. Translation: CAWRQGVLETQYF.

The V gene is TRBV6-5, the J gene TRBJ2-7; maybe TRBD1 (5 bases). The CDR3 extends over 14 amino acids. The V and J ends lost 5 bases and 4 bases respectively, with 15 bases between them. The germline CDR1 and CDR2 sequences are MNHEY and SVGAGI. For the CDR3, the DNA is TGTGCCAGCAGTGGAGACAGAAAGGTGTACGAGCAGTACTTC. Its protein is CASSGDRKVYEQYF.